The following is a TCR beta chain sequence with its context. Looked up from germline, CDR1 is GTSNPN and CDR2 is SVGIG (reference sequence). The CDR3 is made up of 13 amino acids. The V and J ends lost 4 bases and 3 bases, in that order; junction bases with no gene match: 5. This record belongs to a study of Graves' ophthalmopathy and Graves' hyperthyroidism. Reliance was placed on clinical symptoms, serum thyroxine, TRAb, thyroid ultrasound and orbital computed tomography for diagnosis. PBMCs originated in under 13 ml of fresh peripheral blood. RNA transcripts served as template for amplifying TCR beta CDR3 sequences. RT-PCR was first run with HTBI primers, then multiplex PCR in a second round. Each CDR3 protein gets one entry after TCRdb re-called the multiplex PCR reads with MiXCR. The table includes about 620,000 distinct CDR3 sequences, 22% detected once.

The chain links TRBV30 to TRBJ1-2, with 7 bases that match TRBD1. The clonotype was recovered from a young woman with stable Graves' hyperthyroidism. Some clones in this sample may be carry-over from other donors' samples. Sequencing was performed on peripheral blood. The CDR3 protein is CAWNRQGDYGYTF. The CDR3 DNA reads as TGTGCCTGGAATAGACAGGGAGACTATGGCTACACCTTC. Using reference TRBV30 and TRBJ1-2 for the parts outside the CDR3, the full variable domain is SQTIHQWPATLVQPVGSPLSLECTVEGTSNPNLYWYRQAAGRGLQLLFYSVGIGQISSEVPQNLSASRPQDRQFILSSKKLLLSDSGFYLCAWNRQGDYGYTFGSGTRLTVV.